This T cell receptor beta chain appears in the sequencing data of a study of blood T cell repertoires in COVID-19. The overall study: PBMCs, B-cell-depleted T cells, or T cells were the source of the cDNA or gDNA that made up the material.

Sequencing was performed with immunoSEQ multiplex PCR; in TCRdb, only in-frame clones are kept and a portion is missing. This sample carries under 400,000 clones, approximately 87% of them seen once, and the ten largest clones take around 9.3%. After removal of 7 bases from V and 10 bases from J, the junction contained 9 bases not matched to a gene. The germline CDR1 and CDR2 sequences are SGHAT and FQNNGV. The CDR3 contains 13 residues. Material: peripheral blood. The chain combines TRBV11-2 with TRBJ2-1, with 8 bases lining up with TRBD2. This TCR was recovered from a woman in her 30s with COVID-19, enrolled during active disease. The CDR3 spells CASTFSGIAEQFF. The CDR3, as DNA: TGTGCCAGCACCTTTAGCGGGATCGCCGAGCAGTTCTTC.